The 14 T cell receptor beta chains in this list originate from one sample, sequenced in a study of cytomegalovirus exposure and HLA in healthy donors. A multiplex PCR was run with 60 Vbeta primers and 13 Jbeta primers. Sequencing was performed with immunoSEQ multiplex PCR; in TCRdb, only in-frame clones are kept and a portion is missing. Of around 200,000 clones in the sample, over 75% were seen once. Sequencing was performed on PBMCs. The receptor source for this set is a woman between 45 and 65 years old in good health and CMV-seropositive.

Details on this clone: At one end, the junction sequence differs from germline, possibly due to a read error. This sequence joins TRBV29-1 and TRBJ1-2, with 8 bases fitting TRBD1. The CDR3 length is 14 residues. Germline-derived CDR1 and CDR2 are SQVTM and ANQGSEA. CDR3 sequence: CSIDGGQVVSGYTF. CDR3 in DNA: TGCAGCATTGACGGGGGACAGGTTGTCAGTGGCTACACCTTC.

The chain recombines TRBV11-2 with TRBJ2-5; no definite D call. Germline CDR1 SGHAT, CDR2 FQNNGV. This CDR3 spans 13 amino acids. V was cut by 5 bases and J by 1 base, with 8 bases left in between. CDR3 amino acids: CASSKNSQETQYF. Written as DNA, the CDR3 is TGTGCCAGCAGCAAAAACTCCCAAGAGACCCAGTACTTC.

V and J are TRBV18 and TRBJ1-5; D is unresolved. V lost 3 bases and J 3 bases, leaving 12 bases between the germline ends. This CDR3 spans 15 amino acids. Germline V gives CDR1 KGHSH, CDR2 LQKENI. The CDR3 DNA follows: TGTGCCAGCTCACCGGCAGCGGGGTTCAATCAGCCCCAGCATTTT. Its translation: CASSPAAGFNQPQHF.

There are a few counts of this clone. This chain joins TRBV7-2 and TRBJ1-1; D uncertain. Germline V gene lookup returns CDR1 SGHTA and CDR2 FQGNSA. The CDR3 totals 13 residues. V dropped 2 bases and J dropped 10 bases, with 14 bases sitting between them. CDR3 amino acids: CASSLNWRKGAFF. The CDR3 DNA reads as TGTGCCAGCAGCTTAAACTGGAGGAAGGGAGCTTTCTTT.

The rearrangement joins TRBV27 to TRBJ2-7; D is perhaps TRBD1 (5 bases). Germline V CDR1 and CDR2: MNHEY, SMNVEV (reference sequence). With 8 bases removed from V and 7 bases from J, the gap between germline ends came to 24 bases. This CDR3 comprises 15 residues. This chain's CDR3 is CASQRQPLNVGEQYF. DNA of the CDR3: TGTGCCAGCCAACGACAGCCCCTCAACGTCGGGGAGCAGTACTTC.

The J gene is TRBJ1-1, the V gene TRBV7-2, with unresolved D. V was pared by 1 base and J by 0 bases, with 6 bases between. CDR3 length equals 14 residues. Germline V CDR1 and CDR2: SGHTA, FQGNSA. The CDR3 bases are TGTGCCAGCAGCTTAGTGAGGGTGAACACTGAAGCTTTCTTT. It encodes CASSLVRVNTEAFF.

This chain links TRBV10-2 with TRBJ1-2; 10 nucleotides line up with TRBD1. This CDR3 is built from 11 residues. V was pared by 6 bases and J by 14 bases, with 6 bases of the junction left unmatched. Germline V CDR1 and CDR2: WSHSY, SAAADI. CDR3 nucleotide sequence: TGCGCCAGCAGCCCGGACAGGGGGTTTACCTTC. It yields the protein CASSPDRGFTF.

The rearrangement uses TRBV7-3 and TRBJ1-2; D may be TRBD1 (6 bases). Germline V gene sequence: CDR1 SGHTA, CDR2 FQGTGA. The CDR3 totals 13 residues. The germline V and J ends were trimmed by 0 bases and 8 bases, with 10 bases remaining between them. CDR3 nucleotides: TGTGCCAGCAGCTTAACGTCCAGGGGAGGCTACACCTTC. It codes for CASSLTSRGGYTF.

The chain employs TRBV27 and TRBJ2-5; D is unresolved. The length of the CDR3 is 13 residues. Trimming stripped 7 bases from V and 5 bases from J, with 14 bases between. Germline values: CDR1 MNHEY, CDR2 SMNVEV (reference sequence). The CDR3 spells CASTDHSGETQYF. CDR3 DNA: TGTGCCAGCACCGACCACAGTGGTGAGACCCAGTACTTC.

V is TRBV6-6 and J is TRBJ2-6; D possibly corresponds to TRBD1 (6 bases). With 6 bases removed from V and 1 base from J, the gap between germline ends came to 13 bases. This CDR3 region has 16 residues. Germline CDR1 MNHNY, CDR2 SVGAGI (reference sequence). The CDR3 bases are TGTGCCAGCAGGGTACAGGGTCCATCTGGGGCCAACGTCCTGACTTTC. Amino acids: CASRVQGPSGANVLTF.

J is TRBJ1-2 and V is TRBV4-3; TRBD1 matches 11 bases. Germline assignment: CDR1 LGHNA and CDR2 YSLEER. Unmatched junction bases numbered 11, after V lost 3 bases and J lost 8 bases. The CDR3 runs 16 residues. CDR3 in amino acids: CASSHTYGQGARGYTF. The CDR3 DNA is TGCGCCAGCAGCCACACATACGGACAGGGGGCGCGGGGCTACACCTTC.

The V and J genes are TRBV7-2 and TRBJ1-1, with a tentative D call TRBD1 (6 bases). The V end lost 5 bases, the J end lost 4 bases, and 17 bases lay between the germline ends. The CDR3 loop spans 15 amino acids. Germline V lookup: CDR1 SGHTA, CDR2 FQGNSA. The CDR3 spells CASSTRTGMSTEAFF. CDR3 coding DNA: TGTGCCAGCAGCACCCGAACAGGGATGAGCACTGAAGCTTTCTTT.

V gene TRBV7-6 combines with J gene TRBJ2-2; maybe TRBD2 (5 bases). Deletions cut 6 bases from V and 5 bases from J, with 16 bases between. The CDR3 sequence is 15 residues long. Germline V gene lookup returns CDR1 SGHVS and CDR2 FNYEAQ. As DNA, the CDR3 is TGTGCCAGCAGTCAATCTAAACCGGGGACCGGGGAGCTGTTTTTT. Translated, it gives CASSQSKPGTGELFF.

The genes are TRBV7-2 and TRBJ2-5; 8 nucleotides align to TRBD2. The CDR3 sequence is 16 residues long. Trimming at V came to 1 base and at J to 1 base, leaving 5 bases not matched to a gene. The germline CDR1 and CDR2 sequences are SGHTA and FQGNSA. The CDR3 DNA is TGTGCCAGCAGCTTAGGCGAGCGGGGGTCCCAAGAGACCCAGTACTTC. The encoded protein is CASSLGERGSQETQYF. The full variable domain, completed using reference TRBV7-2 and TRBJ2-5, is GAGVSQSPSNKVTEKGKDVELRCDPISGHTALYWYRQSLGQGLEFLIYFQGNSAPDKSGLPSDRFSAERTGGSVSTLTIQRTQQEDSAVYLCASSLGERGSQETQYFGPGTRLLVL.